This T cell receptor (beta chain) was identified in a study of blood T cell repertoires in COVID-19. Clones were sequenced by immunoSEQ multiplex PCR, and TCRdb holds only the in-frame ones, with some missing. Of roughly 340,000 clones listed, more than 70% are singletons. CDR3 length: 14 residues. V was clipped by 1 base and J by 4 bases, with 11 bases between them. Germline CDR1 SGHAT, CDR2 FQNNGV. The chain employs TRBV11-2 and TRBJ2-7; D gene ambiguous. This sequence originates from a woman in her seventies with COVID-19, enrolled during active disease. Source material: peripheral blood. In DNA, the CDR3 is TGTGCCAGCAGCTTAGGGATCACTAATTACGAGCAGTACTTC. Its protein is CASSLGITNYEQYF.